The 16 T cell receptor beta chains in this list originate from one sample, sequenced in a study of T cell changes during pregnancy in multiple sclerosis. Using immunoSEQ multiplex PCR, the repertoire was profiled, and TCRdb retains in-frame clones only, with some absent. The sample records 25,000 to 30,000 clones, nearly 90% being singletons. Source: CD8+ T cells from peripheral blood mononuclear cells, taken in the second trimester of pregnancy. These receptor sequences come from a female donor with multiple sclerosis, enrolled in a pregnancy study.

The CDR3 DNA reads as TGCGCCAGCAGCTTGGAATCCGTCACCGGGGAGCTGTTTTTT. It encodes CASSLESVTGELFF. This sequence joins TRBV5-1 and TRBJ2-2; D gene ambiguous. CDR3 size: 14 residues. CDR1 and CDR2 from the germline V gene are SGHRS and YFSETQ. The V end lost 0 bases, the J end lost 4 bases, and 7 bases lay between the germline ends.

J is TRBJ1-1 and V is TRBV10-3; D is uncertain. This CDR3 has 13 amino acids. The germline CDR1 and CDR2 sequences are ENHRY and SYGVKD. V was pared by 2 bases and J by 3 bases, with 7 bases between. CDR3 amino acids: CAISEGRDTEAFF. For the CDR3, the DNA is TGTGCCATCAGTGAGGGGAGGGACACTGAAGCTTTCTTT.

The J gene is TRBJ1-5, the V gene TRBV13; weak D call: TRBD1 (5 bases). The V gene's germline CDR1 is PRHDT and CDR2 FYEKMQ (reference sequence). This CDR3 has 14 residues. V was cut by 4 bases and J by 9 bases, with 16 bases left in between. CDR3 protein: CASSSRGESGPQHF. The CDR3 DNA sequence: TGTGCCAGCAGCTCACGGGGGGAATCAGGGCCCCAGCATTTT.

Only one count was recorded for this clone. The V and J genes are TRBV11-2 and TRBJ1-1; 7 nucleotides agree with TRBD1. From germline, CDR1 is SGHAT and CDR2 FQNNGV. The V and J ends lost 1 base and 7 bases, in that order; junction bases with no gene match: 6. The CDR3 consists of 14 residues. The chain's CDR3 is CASSLAGQLREAFF. DNA for the CDR3: TGTGCCAGCAGCTTAGCGGGACAGCTACGTGAAGCTTTCTTT.

The chain joins TRBV27 to TRBJ2-7; 10 bases map to TRBD1. This CDR3 contains 14 residues. The trim removed 5 bases at V and 3 bases at J, leaving 4 bases unmatched. Per germline, CDR1 MNHEY and CDR2 SMNVEV (reference sequence). CDR3 DNA sequence: TGTGCCAGCAGTACCGGGACAGGGGTCTACGAGCAGTACTTC. This encodes CASSTGTGVYEQYF.

The chain employs TRBV19 and TRBJ1-2, with 7 positions matching TRBD1. V trimming: 10 bases; J trimming: 2 bases; junction bases outside the gene matches: 7. Germline-derived CDR1 and CDR2 are LNHDA and SQIVND (reference sequence). The CDR3 extends over 13 amino acids. For the CDR3, the DNA is TGTGCCACCAAACTGGACAGGAACTATGGCTACACCTTC. Its protein product is CATKLDRNYGYTF.

The chain is built from TRBV19 and TRBJ2-3; D is possibly TRBD1 (6 bases). The length of the CDR3 is 15 residues. The germline V and J ends were trimmed by 9 bases and 2 bases, with 18 bases remaining between them. Germline V CDR1 and CDR2: LNHDA, SQIVND (reference sequence). The CDR3 spells CASANRDTPTDTQYF. CDR3 coding DNA: TGTGCCAGCGCGAACCGGGACACACCCACAGATACGCAGTATTTT.

The chain carries TRBV28 and TRBJ1-3, with 7 bases fitting TRBD1. The CDR3 covers 17 residues. The V and J ends lost 7 bases and 0 bases, in that order; junction bases with no gene match: 12. The germline CDR1 and CDR2 sequences are MDHEN and SYDVKM. The CDR3 DNA sequence: TGTGCCAGCACTTCCGAGGACAGGAGTACCTCTGGAAACACCATATATTTT. Amino acid sequence: CASTSEDRSTSGNTIYF.

The rearrangement links TRBV6-1 to TRBJ2-3; D remains ambiguous. V lost 1 base and J 1 base, leaving 12 bases between the germline ends. Germline values: CDR1 MNHNS, CDR2 SASEGT. This CDR3 is 16 amino acids long. CDR3 sequence (DNA): TGTGCCAGCAGTGAAGGGGCAGATCTACGCACAGATACGCAGTATTTT. It encodes CASSEGADLRTDTQYF.

V usage is TRBV11-3 and J usage is TRBJ2-2; TRBD2 agrees at 8 bases. This CDR3 is built from 15 residues. Losses at the gene ends were 1 base for V and 4 bases for J; bases not matched to a gene: 2. Germline loops: CDR1 SGHNT, CDR2 YENEEA. In DNA form, the CDR3 reads TGTGCCAGCAGCTTAGCGGGGGGGCTCACCGGGGAGCTGTTTTTT. It codes for CASSLAGGLTGELFF.

The chain employs TRBV5-1 and TRBJ2-7, with 12 positions matching TRBD2. Germline loops: CDR1 SGHRS, CDR2 YFSETQ. This CDR3 spans 17 amino acids. With V trimmed by 3 bases and J by 4 bases, 11 bases remained unmatched. CDR3: CASSYASGRAVRYEQYF. The CDR3 DNA sequence: TGCGCCAGCAGCTACGCTAGCGGGAGGGCCGTCAGGTACGAGCAGTACTTC.

The chain is built from TRBV28 and TRBJ2-5; D might be TRBD2 (6 bases). The ends were cut back, 6 bases at V and 7 bases at J, with 12 bases in the middle. The CDR3 has 12 amino acids. The germline gives CDR1 MDHEN, CDR2 SYDVKM. Here the CDR3 DNA reads TGTGCCAGCAGGGGACTGGACGGGACCCAGTACTTC. The encoded protein is CASRGLDGTQYF.

V is TRBV7-2 and J is TRBJ1-2, with 7 positions matching TRBD1. The V segment lost 6 bases and the J segment 4 bases; nucleotides outside the gene matches: 5. The CDR3 has 13 amino acids. Germline V gene sequence: CDR1 SGHTA, CDR2 FQGNSA. CDR3 amino acids: CASRGTESYGYTF. In DNA form, the CDR3 reads TGTGCCAGCAGGGGGACAGAGAGCTATGGCTACACCTTC.

Only one count was recorded for this clone. The V and J genes are TRBV5-1 and TRBJ1-1; no definite D call. Deletions cut 4 bases from V and 7 bases from J, with 17 bases between. This CDR3 is built from 14 residues. In germline, CDR1 is SGHRS, CDR2 YFSETQ. In DNA form, the CDR3 reads TGCGCCAGCAGCGATTGGGCTATGGAAGATGAAGCTTTCTTT. Translating gives CASSDWAMEDEAFF.

This chain connects TRBV27 to TRBJ2-3, with TRBD2 matching 9 bases. The length of the CDR3 is 15 residues. The germline CDR1 and CDR2 sequences are MNHEY and SMNVEV (reference sequence). V shed 3 bases and J 1 base; nucleotides not matched to a gene: 2. The CDR3 coding sequence is TGTGCCAGCAGTTTTAGCGGGAGCGGCACAGATACGCAGTATTTT. This sequence encodes CASSFSGSGTDTQYF.

This chain uses TRBV4-3 with TRBJ2-3; D unresolved. The CDR3 loop spans 16 amino acids. The germline V and J ends were trimmed by 0 bases and 2 bases, with 12 bases remaining between them. From germline, CDR1 is LGHNA and CDR2 YSLEER. The CDR3, as DNA: TGCGCCAGCAGCCAAGATGCCCCAGGCCCCACAGATACGCAGTATTTT. It encodes CASSQDAPGPTDTQYF.